This passage covers 25 T cell receptor beta chains from one sample sequenced in a study of Graves' ophthalmopathy and Graves' hyperthyroidism. RNA transcripts yielded amplified TCR beta CDR3 regions. Second-round multiplex PCR came after first-round RT-PCR with HTBI primers. TCRdb re-derived calls from the multiplex PCR reads in MiXCR, one entry per CDR3 protein. The data contain about 220,000 distinct CDR3 sequences, 20% to 25% of them singletons. The sequencing input was peripheral blood. These receptors came from a woman between 50 and 59 years old with Graves' ophthalmopathy.

This clonotype was recorded at least ten times. V and J are TRBV10-3 and TRBJ2-1; 11 nucleotides line up with TRBD2. Trimming removed 6 bases from V and 5 bases from J; junction bases left unmatched: 9. This CDR3 is 16 amino acids long. CDR1 and CDR2 from the germline V gene are ENHRY and SYGVKD. The chain's CDR3 is CAISRDSGRAHNEQFF. CDR3 coding DNA: TGTGCCATCAGCCGAGATAGCGGGAGGGCCCACAATGAGCAGTTCTTC.

The chain uses TRBV11-2 and TRBJ2-7, with a possible D match to TRBD1 (6 bases). Germline assignment: CDR1 SGHAT and CDR2 FQNNGV. There are 15 residues in the CDR3. Trimming pared 4 bases from V and 3 bases from J, leaving 16 bases between. The CDR3 loop is CASSYLFRGNYEQYF. The CDR3 coding sequence is TGTGCCAGCAGCTACCTCTTCAGGGGTAACTACGAGCAGTACTTC.

This clonotype was recorded at least ten times. This sequence joins TRBV4-2 and TRBJ2-5; D uncertain. The CDR3 is made up of 13 amino acids. V was cut by 0 bases and J by 4 bases, with 6 bases left in between. CDR1 is LGHNA and CDR2 is YNFKEQ in the germline V gene. The DNA for the CDR3 is TGTGCCAGCAGCCAAGAGACCCCAGAGACCCAGTACTTC. Amino acid sequence: CASSQETPETQYF.

This clonotype was detected many times. The chain recombines TRBV29-1 with TRBJ1-3, with unresolved D. The CDR3 is 14 amino acids. The ends were cut back, 5 bases at V and 2 bases at J, with 13 bases in the middle. CDR1 and CDR2 from the germline V gene are SQVTM and ANQGSEA. The chain's CDR3 is CSVRGGGAGNTIYF. CDR3 DNA: TGCAGCGTTCGAGGTGGTGGGGCTGGAAACACCATATATTTT.

The CDR3 reads CASSSLLTGYEQYF. The CDR3 DNA is TGTGCCAGCAGTTCCCTACTGACAGGCTACGAGCAGTACTTC. This chain uses TRBV6-2 or TRBV6-3 with TRBJ2-7; D possibly corresponds to TRBD1 (6 bases). From germline, CDR1 is MNHEY and CDR2 SVGEGT. CDR3 length: 14 residues. Trimming shortened V by 4 bases and J by 3 bases, and 13 bases separated the two germline ends.

At least ten counts were recorded for this clonotype. This sequence joins TRBV6-1 and TRBJ1-3; no clear D gene. The CDR3 loop spans 14 amino acids. Germline V gene lookup returns CDR1 MNHNS and CDR2 SASEGT. Trimming shortened V by 7 bases and J by 0 bases, and 10 bases separated the two germline ends. The CDR3 region is CASKTEYSGNTIYF. In DNA, the CDR3 is TGTGCCAGCAAAACAGAATACTCTGGAAACACCATATATTTT.

The genes are TRBV9 and TRBJ2-2; tentative D call: TRBD2 (6 bases). The germline V gene encodes CDR1 SGDLS and CDR2 YYNGEE. The CDR3 totals 18 residues. V gave up 3 bases and J gave up 5 bases, with 23 bases separating them. CDR3: CASSELTNRDSRTGELFF. DNA of the CDR3: TGTGCCAGCAGCGAGCTAACTAACCGGGACTCAAGGACCGGGGAGCTGTTTTTT.

The table lists this clonotype with many counts. The rearrangement links TRBV11-2 to TRBJ2-5; 8 bases are a match to TRBD1. Germline V CDR1 and CDR2: SGHAT, FQNNGV. The CDR3 consists of 15 residues. V lost 1 base and J lost 2; bases outside the gene matches: 3. The CDR3 coding sequence is TGTGCCAGCAGCTTAGGGAGACAGGGGCAAGAGACCCAGTACTTC. Translating gives CASSLGRQGQETQYF.

The V and J genes are TRBV6-1 and TRBJ1-5, with D maybe TRBD1 (5 bases). V was shortened by 4 bases and J by 2 bases, with 15 bases between the two germline ends. The CDR3 has 16 amino acids. Germline V gene lookup returns CDR1 MNHNS and CDR2 SASEGT. The CDR3 loop is CASSGRQGYGNQPQHF. The CDR3, as DNA: TGTGCCAGCAGTGGTAGGCAGGGTTATGGCAATCAGCCCCAGCATTTT.

In this sample, this clonotype turned up many times. The genes are TRBV6-1 and TRBJ2-2, with D tentatively TRBD1 (6 bases). This CDR3 has 14 residues. V dropped 4 bases and J dropped 5 bases, with 11 bases sitting between them. Germline V gene sequence: CDR1 MNHNS, CDR2 SASEGT. CDR3 loop: CASSVRTATGELFF. DNA of the CDR3: TGTGCCAGCAGTGTAAGGACAGCAACCGGGGAGCTGTTTTTT.

This clonotype was observed many times. This rearrangement joins TRBV24-1 to TRBJ2-5; D is uncertain. The CDR3 length is 12 residues. Germline assignment: CDR1 KGHDR and CDR2 SFDVKD. Trimming took off 4 bases at V and 4 bases at J, with 6 bases between the two ends. The CDR3 is CATSDHGETQYF. CDR3 DNA: TGTGCCACCAGTGACCATGGAGAGACCCAGTACTTC.

The table lists this clonotype with many counts. Lacking the conserved final phenylalanine or tryptophan, this CDR3 likely reflects a read error. The DNA is omitted, as the CDR3 cannot be located on it reliably, and the CDR3 follows TCRdb's listing. The chain joins TRBV6-1 to TRBJ1-2; the table calls TRBD1, which could not be checked here. The CDR3 has 13 amino acids, counting both end residues. CDR1 MNHNS and CDR2 SASEGT come from the germline V gene. The CDR3 spells CASSTTGRDKSEI.

The chain employs TRBV12-3 or TRBV12-4 and TRBJ2-7; D is unclear. The V and J ends lost 3 bases and 5 bases respectively, with 11 bases between them. CDR3 size: 13 residues. For the CDR3, the DNA is TGTGCCAGCAGTTTTGGGGTAGACGACGAGCAGTACTTC. The encoded protein is CASSFGVDDEQYF.

About this clonotype itself: One base away lies a much larger clone, so this may be a sequencing read error. The chain has TRBV6-5 and TRBJ2-7; no definite D call. CDR1 MNHEY and CDR2 SVGAGI come from the germline V gene. The CDR3 length is 15 residues. Trimming cost V 3 bases and J 2 bases, with 14 bases left between them. CDR3: CASSYSNSYAYEQYF. In DNA, the CDR3 is TGTGCCAGCAGTTATAGTAATTCTTATGCCTACGAGCAGTACTTC.

This clonotype appeared a few times. A much larger clone sits a single nucleotide away, making a read error possible. The V call is TRBV12-3 or TRBV12-4, the J call TRBJ2-7, with unresolved D. CDR3 length equals 13 residues. The germline V and J ends were trimmed by 8 bases and 6 bases, with 17 bases remaining between them. The CDR3 DNA sequence: TGTGCCAGCCCCAGCCGACTCCCGAGCGAGCAGTACTTC. As protein: CASPSRLPSEQYF.

This clonotype occurred many times. The chain couples TRBV5-1 to TRBJ2-2, with 8 bases aligning to TRBD2. The CDR3 spans 17 residues. Germline V CDR1 and CDR2: SGHRS, YFSETQ. The junction had 10 bases not matched to a gene; V was cut back by 4 bases and J by 2 bases. The CDR3 sequence: CASSPAGVAGNTGELFF. The CDR3 DNA is TGCGCCAGCAGCCCGGCAGGAGTAGCGGGAAACACCGGGGAGCTGTTTTTT.

The J gene is TRBJ1-1, the V gene TRBV6-1, with 7 bases identical to TRBD1. V lost 7 bases and J lost 2; bases outside the gene matches: 10. Per the germline V gene, CDR1 is MNHNS and CDR2 is SASEGT. This CDR3 has 15 residues. This CDR3 is CASTPQGGGNTEAFF. The CDR3, as DNA: TGTGCCAGCACCCCGCAAGGGGGCGGAAACACTGAAGCTTTCTTT.

This clonotype was counted ten times or more. The rearrangement joins TRBV2 to TRBJ1-5; D uncertain. Trimming shortened V by 3 bases and J by 7 bases, and 16 bases separated the two germline ends. CDR3 length: 15 residues. Germline V CDR1 and CDR2: SNHLY, FYNNEI. Here the CDR3 reads CASSELAALGQPQHF. The CDR3 coding sequence is TGTGCCAGCAGTGAGTTGGCAGCGCTCGGGCAGCCCCAGCATTTT.

This clonotype was counted ten times or more. CDR3: CAWSVPFPSGSFSTGEQYF. CDR3 in DNA: TGTGCCTGGAGTGTACCTTTCCCTAGCGGGAGCTTCTCCACGGGCGAGCAGTACTTC. The chain links TRBV30 to TRBJ2-7; 10 bases fit TRBD2. The CDR3 covers 19 residues. Germline loops: CDR1 GTSNPN, CDR2 SVGIG (reference sequence). After removal of 0 bases from V and 6 bases from J, the junction contained 20 bases not matched to a gene.

There are a few counts of this clonotype. With a much larger clone just one base away, this may be a read error. The chain uses TRBV20-1 and TRBJ2-7, with no clear D. CDR1 and CDR2 from the germline V gene are DFQATT and SNEGSKA (reference sequence). The V and J ends lost 0 bases and 2 bases respectively, with 8 bases between them. The CDR3 covers 13 residues. The DNA for the CDR3 is TGCAGTGCTAGAGATTACTCCCCCTACGAGCAGTACTTC. Translating gives CSARDYSPYEQYF.

The chain has TRBV28 and TRBJ2-5, with D tentatively TRBD1 (7 bases). Trimming left V 2 bases short and J 3 bases short, with 22 bases between. Germline loops: CDR1 MDHEN, CDR2 SYDVKM. This CDR3 is 18 amino acids long. CDR3 loop: CASSLPLGRGEPKETQYF. The CDR3 DNA sequence: TGTGCCAGCAGTTTACCATTAGGCAGGGGGGAACCAAAAGAGACCCAGTACTTC.

The rearrangement joins TRBV6-2 or TRBV6-3 to TRBJ2-6; TRBD1 matches 8 bases. V lost 6 bases and J lost 0; bases outside the gene matches: 13. The germline gives CDR1 MNHEY, CDR2 SVGEGT. This CDR3 has 19 amino acids. The CDR3 is CASSLGGTGFSSGANVLTF. The DNA for the CDR3 is TGTGCCAGCAGCCTCGGTGGGACAGGTTTCTCCTCTGGGGCCAACGTCCTGACTTTC.

This clonotype was counted many times. This chain links TRBV2 with TRBJ1-3, with D perhaps matching TRBD1 (5 bases). The germline V gene has CDR1 SNHLY and CDR2 FYNNEI. V dropped 4 bases and J dropped 2 bases, with 15 bases sitting between them. The CDR3 sequence is 16 residues long. The CDR3 DNA reads as TGTGCCAGCAGTGCGTCTGGGGGGTTGGCTGGAAACACCATATATTTT. Translation gives CASSASGGLAGNTIYF.

This clonotype was counted at least ten times. The gene calls are TRBV28 and TRBJ2-6; D call uncertain. There are 14 residues in the CDR3. Trimming shortened V by 6 bases and J by 4 bases, and 10 bases separated the two germline ends. Germline V gives CDR1 MDHEN, CDR2 SYDVKM. CDR3 DNA sequence: TGTGCCAGCAGCTCCCGCTCGGGGGCCAACGTCCTGACTTTC. This sequence encodes CASSSRSGANVLTF. Variable domain in full (rest from reference TRBV28 and TRBJ2-6): DVKVTQSSRYLVKRTGEKVFLECVQDMDHENMFWYRQDPGLGLRLIYFSYDVKMKEKGDIPEGYSVSREKKERFSLILESASTNQTSMYLCASSSRSGANVLTFGAGSRLTVL.

This clonotype came up a few times. The CDR3 coding sequence is TGTGCTAGTGGTTTGAAACGGGGAACCTCTGGAAACACCATATATTTT. It codes for CASGLKRGTSGNTIYF. V is TRBV12-5 and J is TRBJ1-3; no reliable D call. Germline loops: CDR1 LGHNT, CDR2 FRNRAP. This CDR3 is 16 amino acids long. V lost 2 bases and J lost 0, with 11 bases in between.